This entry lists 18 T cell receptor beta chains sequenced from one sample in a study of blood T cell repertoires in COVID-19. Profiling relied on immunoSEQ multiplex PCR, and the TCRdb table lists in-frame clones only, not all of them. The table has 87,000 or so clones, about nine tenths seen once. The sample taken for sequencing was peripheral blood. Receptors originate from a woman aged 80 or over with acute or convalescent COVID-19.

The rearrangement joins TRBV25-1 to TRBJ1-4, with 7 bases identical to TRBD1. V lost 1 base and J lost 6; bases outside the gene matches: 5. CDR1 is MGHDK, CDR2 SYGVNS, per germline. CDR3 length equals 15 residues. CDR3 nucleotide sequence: TGTGCCAGCAGTGAATTTAAGGGGGCGGATGAAAAACTGTTTTTT. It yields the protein CASSEFKGADEKLFF.

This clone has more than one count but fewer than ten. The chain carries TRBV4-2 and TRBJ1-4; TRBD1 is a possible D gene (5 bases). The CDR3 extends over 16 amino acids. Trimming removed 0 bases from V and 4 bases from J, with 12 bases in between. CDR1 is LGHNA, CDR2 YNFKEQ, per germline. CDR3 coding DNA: TGTGCCAGCAGCCAAGATCCCGGACACCTTAATGAAAAACTGTTTTTT. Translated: CASSQDPGHLNEKLFF.

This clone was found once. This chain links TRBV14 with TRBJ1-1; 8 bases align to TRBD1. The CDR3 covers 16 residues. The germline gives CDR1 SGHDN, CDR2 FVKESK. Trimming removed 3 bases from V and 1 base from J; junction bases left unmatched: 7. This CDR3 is CASSHRTGLGNTEAFF. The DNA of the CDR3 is TGTGCCAGCAGCCATAGGACAGGGCTGGGGAACACTGAAGCTTTCTTT.

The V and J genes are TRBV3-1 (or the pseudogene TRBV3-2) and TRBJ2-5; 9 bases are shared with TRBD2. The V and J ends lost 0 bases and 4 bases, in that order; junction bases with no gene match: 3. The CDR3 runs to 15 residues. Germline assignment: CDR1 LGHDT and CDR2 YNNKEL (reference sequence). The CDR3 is CASSQDATSGETQYF. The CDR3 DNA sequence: TGTGCCAGCAGCCAAGATGCGACTAGCGGAGAGACCCAGTACTTC.

In DNA, the CDR3 is TGTGCCAGCAGGGCGGGACAGGGGGGATACAATGAGCAGTTCTTC. Amino acids: CASRAGQGGYNEQFF. The V gene is TRBV2, the J gene TRBJ2-1; 11 nucleotides agree with TRBD1. CDR3 length: 15 residues. The V and J ends lost 6 bases and 4 bases, in that order; junction bases with no gene match: 5. Germline CDR1 reads SNHLY; CDR2 reads FYNNEI. The whole variable domain, remainder taken from reference TRBV2 and TRBJ2-1, is EPEVTQTPSHQVTQMGQEVILRCVPISNHLYFYWYRQILGQKVEFLVSFYNNEISEKSEIFDDQFSVERPDGSNFTLKIRSTKLEDSAMYFCASRAGQGGYNEQFFGPGTRLTVL.

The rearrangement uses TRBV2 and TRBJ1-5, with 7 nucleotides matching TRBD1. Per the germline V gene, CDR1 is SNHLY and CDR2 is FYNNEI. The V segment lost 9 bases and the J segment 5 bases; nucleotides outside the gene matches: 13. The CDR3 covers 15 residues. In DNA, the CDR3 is TGTGCCAGTAAGCCCGCGACAGGGCGCGATCAGCCCCAGCATTTT. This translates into CASKPATGRDQPQHF.

CDR3 sequence reads: CASSALGRGAWETQYF. The CDR3 DNA sequence: TGTGCCAGCAGCGCCCTTGGGCGGGGGGCCTGGGAGACCCAGTACTTC. The V and J genes are TRBV9 and TRBJ2-5; 8 bases line up with TRBD2. Germline V gene sequence: CDR1 SGDLS, CDR2 YYNGEE. Losses at the gene ends were 3 bases for V and 5 bases for J; bases not matched to a gene: 12. The CDR3 runs to 16 residues.

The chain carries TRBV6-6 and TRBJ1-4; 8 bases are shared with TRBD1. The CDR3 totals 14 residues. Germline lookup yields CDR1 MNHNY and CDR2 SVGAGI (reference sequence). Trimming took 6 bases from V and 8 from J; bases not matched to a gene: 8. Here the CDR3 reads CASRGTGGGEKLFF. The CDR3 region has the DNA TGTGCCAGCAGGGGCACAGGGGGTGGGGAAAAACTGTTTTTT.

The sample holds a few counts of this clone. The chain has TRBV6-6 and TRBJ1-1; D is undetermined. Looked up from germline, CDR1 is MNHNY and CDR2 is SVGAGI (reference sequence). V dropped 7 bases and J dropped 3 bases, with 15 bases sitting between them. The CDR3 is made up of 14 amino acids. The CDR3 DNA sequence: TGTGCCAGCAACCGGAGGGCCTCTGACACTGAAGCTTTCTTT. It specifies CASNRRASDTEAFF.

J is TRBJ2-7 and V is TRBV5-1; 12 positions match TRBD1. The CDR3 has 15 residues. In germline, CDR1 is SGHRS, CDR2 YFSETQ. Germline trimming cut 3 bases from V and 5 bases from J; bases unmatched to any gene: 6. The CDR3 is CASSSGQGAHHEQYF. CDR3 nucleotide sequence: TGCGCCAGCAGCTCGGGACAGGGGGCGCATCACGAGCAGTACTTC.

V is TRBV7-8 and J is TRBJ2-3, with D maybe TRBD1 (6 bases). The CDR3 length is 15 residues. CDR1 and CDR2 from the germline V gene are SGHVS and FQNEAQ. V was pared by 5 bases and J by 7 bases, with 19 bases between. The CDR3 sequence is CASSPEDDRSNTQYF. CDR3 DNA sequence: TGTGCCAGCAGCCCGGAAGATGACAGGTCTAATACGCAGTATTTT.

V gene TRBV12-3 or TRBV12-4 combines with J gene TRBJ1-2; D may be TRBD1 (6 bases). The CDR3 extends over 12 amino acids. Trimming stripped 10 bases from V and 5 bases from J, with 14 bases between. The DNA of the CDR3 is TGTGCCACCACCCGGGGGGCTTATGGCTACACCTTC. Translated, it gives CATTRGAYGYTF.

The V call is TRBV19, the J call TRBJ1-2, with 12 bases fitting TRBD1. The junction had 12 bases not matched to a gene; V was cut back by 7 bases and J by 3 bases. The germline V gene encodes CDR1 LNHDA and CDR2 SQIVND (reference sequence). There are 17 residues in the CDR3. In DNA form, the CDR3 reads TGTGCCAGTACAACCGGGACAGGGGGCATTTCGGACTATGGCTACACCTTC. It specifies CASTTGTGGISDYGYTF.

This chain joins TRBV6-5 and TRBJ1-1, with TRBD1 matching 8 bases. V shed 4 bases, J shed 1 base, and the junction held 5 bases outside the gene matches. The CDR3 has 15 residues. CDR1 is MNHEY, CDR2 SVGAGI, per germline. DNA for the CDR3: TGTGCCAGCAGTTGGGCGGGGACAGGGAACACTGAAGCTTTCTTT. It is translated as CASSWAGTGNTEAFF.

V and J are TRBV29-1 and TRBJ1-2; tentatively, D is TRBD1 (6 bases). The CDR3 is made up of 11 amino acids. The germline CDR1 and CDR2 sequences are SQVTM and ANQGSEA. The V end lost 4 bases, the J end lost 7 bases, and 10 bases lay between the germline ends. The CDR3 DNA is TGCAGCGTTGGGACAGTACTTGGCTACACCTTC. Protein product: CSVGTVLGYTF. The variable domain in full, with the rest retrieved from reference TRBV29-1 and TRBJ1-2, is SAVISQKPSRDICQRGTSLTIQCQVDSQVTMMFWYRQQPGQSLTLIATANQGSEATYESGFVIDKFPISRPNLTFSTLTVSNMSPEDSSIYLCSVGTVLGYTFGSGTRLTVV.

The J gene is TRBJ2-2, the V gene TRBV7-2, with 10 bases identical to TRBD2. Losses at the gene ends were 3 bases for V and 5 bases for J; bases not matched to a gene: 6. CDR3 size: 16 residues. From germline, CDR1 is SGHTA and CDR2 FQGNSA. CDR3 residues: CASSFLAGVPTGELFF. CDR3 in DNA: TGTGCCAGCAGCTTCCTAGCGGGGGTCCCAACCGGGGAGCTGTTTTTT. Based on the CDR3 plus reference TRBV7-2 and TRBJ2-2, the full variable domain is GAGVSQSPSNKVTEKGKDVELRCDPISGHTALYWYRQSLGQGLEFLIYFQGNSAPDKSGLPSDRFSAERTGGSVSTLTIQRTQQEDSAVYLCASSFLAGVPTGELFFGEGSRLTVL.

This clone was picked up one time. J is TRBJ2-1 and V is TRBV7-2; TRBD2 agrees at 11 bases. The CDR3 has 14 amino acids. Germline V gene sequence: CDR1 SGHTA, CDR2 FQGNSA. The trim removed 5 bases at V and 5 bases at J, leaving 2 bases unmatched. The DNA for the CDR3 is TGTGCCAGCAGCGTGGGACTAGCGGACAATGAGCAGTTCTTC. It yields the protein CASSVGLADNEQFF.

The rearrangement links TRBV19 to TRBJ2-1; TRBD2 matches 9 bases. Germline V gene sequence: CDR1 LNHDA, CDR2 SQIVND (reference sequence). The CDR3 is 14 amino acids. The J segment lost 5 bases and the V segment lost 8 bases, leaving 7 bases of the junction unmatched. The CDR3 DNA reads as TGTGCCAGTTCCTCACTAGCGGGCGACAATGAGCAGTTCTTC. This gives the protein CASSSLAGDNEQFF. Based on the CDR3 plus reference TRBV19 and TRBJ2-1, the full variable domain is DGGITQSPKYLFRKEGQNVTLSCEQNLNHDAMYWYRQDPGQGLRLIYYSQIVNDFQKGDIAEGYSVSREKKESFPLTVTSAQKNPTAFYLCASSSLAGDNEQFFGPGTRLTVL.